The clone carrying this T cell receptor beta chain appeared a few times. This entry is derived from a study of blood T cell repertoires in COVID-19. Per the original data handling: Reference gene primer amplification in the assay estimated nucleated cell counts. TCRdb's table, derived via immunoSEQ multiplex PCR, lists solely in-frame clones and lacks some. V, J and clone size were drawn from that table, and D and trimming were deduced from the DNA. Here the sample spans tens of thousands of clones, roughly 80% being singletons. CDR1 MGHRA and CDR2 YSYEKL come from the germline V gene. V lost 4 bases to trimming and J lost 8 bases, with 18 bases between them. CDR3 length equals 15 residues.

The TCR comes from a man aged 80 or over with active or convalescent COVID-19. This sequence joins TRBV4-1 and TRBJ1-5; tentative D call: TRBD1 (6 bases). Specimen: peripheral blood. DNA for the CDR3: TGCGCCAGCAGCCCCGGCAGGGGCGGAATGGAGCCCCAGCATTTT. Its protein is CASSPGRGGMEPQHF.